This TCR beta chain was identified during a study of cytotoxic CD8 clonotypes in ibrutinib-treated CLL. About the research overall: Median treatment time before response sampling was over ten months, range 6 to 36. Study outcomes and limitations: Baseline values of clonality outstripped age-matched healthy donors and followed circulating CD8+ T-cell counts. Treatment left the uncommon public clonotypes either contracted or stable in frequency. A rise in clonality was seen at ibrutinib response, and a fall back toward baseline was seen at progression.

Produced via immunoSEQ multiplex PCR; TCRdb's table is partial and in-frame only. The sample shows about 140,000 clones, around 82% of them seen only once. For this clone: Its antigen remains unidentified. This same CDR3 is encoded by further DNA sequences in the sample.

This TCR derives from a human donor with chronic lymphocytic leukemia. Here the sequenced sample was PBMCs, taken after 36 months of ibrutinib treatment.

The CDR3 loop is CASRRTGGRETQYF. Written as DNA, the CDR3 is TGTGCCAGCCGACGGACAGGGGGCCGAGAGACCCAGTACTTC. The chain combines TRBV19 with TRBJ2-5; 11 bases are shared with TRBD1. Looked up from germline, CDR1 is LNHDA and CDR2 is SQIVND (reference sequence). The CDR3 length is 14 residues. V dropped 9 bases and J dropped 4; count of bases not matched to a gene: 7.